Listed here is a single T cell receptor (beta chain). It was CD45RO-negative cells, positively selected for CCR7, that made up naive CD8 cells, with terminally differentiated effector memory CD45RA+ cells excluded. This entry comes from a study of shared clonotypes between healthy human individuals. About the study: Donors had three CD4 naive, three CD4 memory, two CD8 naive and one CD8 memory plate apiece.

In replicate PCRs of sorted subsets, about 190 ng DNA, roughly 27,000 T cell genomes, was used. The protocol was immunoSEQ multiplex PCR, while the TCRdb copy is restricted to in-frame clones and leaves out a portion. The data contain about 680,000 clones, 92% of them singletons. V was pared by 5 bases and J by 3 bases, with 7 bases between. The germline gives CDR1 SGHVS, CDR2 FQNEAQ. This CDR3 has 12 residues. The genes are TRBV7-8 and TRBJ1-2; the D is unclear. This receptor was identified in a man aged 25 to 40 in good health. Sequencing used naive CD8+ T cells sorted from blood. CDR3 coding DNA: TGTGCCAGCAGCCCGGACGACTATGGCTACACCTTC. Its translation is CASSPDDYGYTF.